This T cell receptor (beta chain) was sequenced during a study of post-analysis software for immune sequencing data. Across the whole study: The cohort encompassed relapsing-remitting, secondary progressive and progressive-relapsing multiple sclerosis disease courses. Study-wide results and caveats: People with multiple sclerosis had a significantly lower normalized Chao1 diversity than controls did. Roughly 5 TRBV segments occurring more often in patients than controls included TRBV5-6, TRBV5-1 and TRBV20-1.

The V segment lost 6 bases and the J segment 0 bases; nucleotides outside the gene matches: 9. The CDR3 is made up of 18 amino acids. The germline CDR1 and CDR2 sequences are MNHNS and SASEGT. Included in the TCR beta cDNA libraries were unique molecular identifiers. T cells numbering 1 to 10 million yielded cDNA molecules that totaled about 500,000. TCRdb re-derived calls from the PCR reads in MiXCR, one entry per CDR3 protein. The table has 750,000 to 950,000 distinct CDR3 sequences, approximately 53% seen once. This clonotype was seen only a few times. Its antigen is still unknown. V gene TRBV6-1 combines with J gene TRBJ2-3; 13 bases are shared with TRBD2. The sequenced material came from blood. This receptor was obtained from a girl aged 5 to 17 with multiple sclerosis. CDR3 in DNA: TGTGCCAGCAGCCCCGGACTAGCGGGGGCCCGGAGCACAGATACGCAGTATTTT. Translating it yields CASSPGLAGARSTDTQYF.